This T cell receptor beta chain was identified during a study of T cell responses to AZD1222 COVID-19 vaccine. Study results and limitations: Repertoire sampling occurred only after the peak T cell response. Among the donors, most were white British and more were female, and clonal diversity was possibly underestimated.

Sequencing used immunoSEQ multiplex PCR; TCRdb keeps in-frame clones, though not all of them. In the table there are about 110,000 clones, approximately 89% of which are singletons. The germline V gene has CDR1 LGHNA and CDR2 YSLEER. Germline trimming cut 4 bases from V and 0 bases from J; bases unmatched to any gene: 9. This CDR3 contains 17 residues. This clone was seen a few times. Its antigen is as yet unknown. The sequencing used peripheral blood, collected on day 0 of AZD1222 vaccination. The receptor's source is an adult in good health. The rearrangement uses TRBV4-3 and TRBJ1-3; 7 bases are shared with TRBD1. The CDR3 protein is CASSPGQGDISGNTIYF. CDR3 DNA sequence: TGCGCCAGCAGCCCTGGGCAGGGGGATATCTCTGGAAACACCATATATTTT.